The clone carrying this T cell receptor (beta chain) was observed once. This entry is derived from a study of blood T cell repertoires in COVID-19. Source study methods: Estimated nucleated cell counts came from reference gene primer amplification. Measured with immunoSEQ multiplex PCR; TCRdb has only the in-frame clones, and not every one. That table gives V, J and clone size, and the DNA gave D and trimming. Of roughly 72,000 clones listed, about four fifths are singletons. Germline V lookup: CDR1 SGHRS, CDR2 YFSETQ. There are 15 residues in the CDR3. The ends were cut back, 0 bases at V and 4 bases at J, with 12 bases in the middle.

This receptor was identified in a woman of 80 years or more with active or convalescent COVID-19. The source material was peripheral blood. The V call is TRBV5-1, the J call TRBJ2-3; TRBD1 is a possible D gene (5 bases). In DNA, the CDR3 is TGCGCCAGCAGCTTGGCAGGGTGGGGTGCAGATACGCAGTATTTT. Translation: CASSLAGWGADTQYF.